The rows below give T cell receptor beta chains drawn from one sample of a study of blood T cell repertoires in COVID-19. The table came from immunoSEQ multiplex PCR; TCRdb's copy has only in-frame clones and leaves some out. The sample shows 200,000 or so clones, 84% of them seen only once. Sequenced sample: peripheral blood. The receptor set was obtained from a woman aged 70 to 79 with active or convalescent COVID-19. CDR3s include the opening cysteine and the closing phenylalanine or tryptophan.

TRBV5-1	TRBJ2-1	CASSVGLAGPNEQFF
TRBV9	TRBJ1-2	CASSVGSGGMNYGYTF
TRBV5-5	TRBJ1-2	CASSSRKGHRGWLDGYTF
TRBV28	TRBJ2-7	CASSITYEQYF
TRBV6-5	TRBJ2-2	CASRNSVSGELFF
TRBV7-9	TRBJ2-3	CASSLTSGSTDTQYF
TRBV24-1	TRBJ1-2	CATQGSDYGYTF
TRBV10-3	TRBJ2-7	CAIRPVSAFGDEQYF
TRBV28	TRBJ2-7	CASSFVSGRAAYEQYF
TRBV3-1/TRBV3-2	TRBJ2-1	CASSPGTSGRGRQFF
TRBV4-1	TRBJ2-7	CASSLTLPGLGDYEQYF
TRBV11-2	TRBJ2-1	CASSSIDRQLYNEQFF
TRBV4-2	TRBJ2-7	CASSQEPGVAGGTNEQYF
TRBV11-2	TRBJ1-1	CASSPGTGGRGTEAFF
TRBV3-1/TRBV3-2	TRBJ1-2	CASSRRRVGDNYGYTF
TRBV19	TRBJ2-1	CASSIGGENEQFF
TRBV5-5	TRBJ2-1	CASSKVAGGLNEQFF
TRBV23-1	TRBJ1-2	CASSQSGEDSNGYTF
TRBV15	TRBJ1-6	CATSRDRRSLTNNSPLHF
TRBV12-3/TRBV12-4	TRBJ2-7	CASSPVRRGEQYF
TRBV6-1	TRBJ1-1	CASSDPTGWTEAFF
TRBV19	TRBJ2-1	CASSPRTSGYSYNEQFF
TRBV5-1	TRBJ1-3	CASSLVSSGNTIYF
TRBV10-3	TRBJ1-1	CAISERQGGWTEAFF
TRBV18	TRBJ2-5	CASSRKRGSYPQETQYF
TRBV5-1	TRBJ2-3	CASSRSGSSAGVDTQYF
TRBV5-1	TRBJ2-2	CASSLSTDRGNTGELFF
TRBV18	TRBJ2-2	CASSPPRIVGGGELFF